The rows below give T cell receptor beta chains drawn from one sample of a study of early T cells in non-severe SARS-CoV-2 infection. MiXCR, run by TCRdb on the 5' RACE reads, gives a single entry per CDR3 protein. This table has fewer than 40,000 distinct CDR3 sequences, 6.6% appearing once. The sequencing sample was made of whole blood. These receptors all stem from an adult who was a healthcare worker with PCR-confirmed SARS-CoV-2 infection or an uninfected control (not recorded which). Both conserved end residues are part of each CDR3. D genes are given only for firm matches. Clone size, where shown, is once, few, many, or a class for clones that have expanded.

many	NA	TRBV19	TRBJ2-1	TGTGCCAGTAGTGCCGACACCCTGATCTCCTACAATGAGCAGTTCTTC	CASSADTLISYNEQFF
many	TRBD1	TRBV6-4	TRBJ1-2	TGTGCCAGCAGTCCCGGGGGACAGGGTTACGGCTACACCTTC	CASSPGGQGYGYTF
few	TRBD1	TRBV4-2	TRBJ1-6	TGTGCCAGCAGCCAAGGGACGGGACAGCCTAATTCACCCCTCCACTTT	CASSQGTGQPNSPLHF
few	NA	TRBV7-2	TRBJ2-1	TGTGCCAGCAGCCCTGGGGGCACGAATGAGCAGTTCTTC	CASSPGGTNEQFF
many	NA	TRBV7-2	TRBJ2-1	TGTGCCAGCAGCGTTCGCCCGGGGAATGAGCAGTTCTTC	CASSVRPGNEQFF
NA	TRBD1	TRBV5-4	TRBJ2-5	TGTGCCAGCGAGAGAGGAGGGACAGGGGGAGAGACCCAGTACTTC	CASERGGTGGETQYF
few	TRBD2	TRBV5-4	TRBJ2-2	TGTGCCAGCAGCCTGGCAGGACTAGCAAACACCGGGGAGCTGTTTTTT	CASSLAGLANTGELFF
many	NA	TRBV7-8	TRBJ2-2	TGTGCCAGCAGTCCCGGGGCCCGGGAGCTGTTTTTT	CASSPGARELFF
many	TRBD2	TRBV6-5	TRBJ2-7	TGTGCCAGCAGTTTGGCGGGACTAGGGTACGAGCAGTACTTC	CASSLAGLGYEQYF
many	NA	TRBV4-1	TRBJ2-5	TGCGCCAGCAGCGGCAGGGTAATAACTGGGGAGACCCAGTACTTC	CASSGRVITGETQYF
many	NA	TRBV20-1	TRBJ1-3	TGCAGTGCTAGACCCAGACCGGTCTCTGGAAACACCATATATTTT	CSARPRPVSGNTIYF
many	NA	TRBV5-4	TRBJ1-1	TGTGCCAGCAGCATTAAGACAGGACTGAACACTGAAGCTTTCTTT	CASSIKTGLNTEAFF
many	TRBD2	TRBV20-1	TRBJ2-1	TGCAGTGCTAGAGTAGGACTAGCGGGATACAATGAGCAGTTCTTC	CSARVGLAGYNEQFF
medium-sized	TRBD1	TRBV2	TRBJ2-6	TGTGCCAGCAGGCTAGACAGGGCTGGGGCCAACGTCCTGACTTTC	CASRLDRAGANVLTF
few	NA	TRBV5-1	TRBJ1-6	TGCGCCAGCAGCTTGGGGGAGACGGTCGGTTCACCCCTCCACTTT	CASSLGETVGSPLHF
many	TRBD1	TRBV19	TRBJ1-5	TGTGCCAGTATAAAGGGGGCCAACGGCAATCAGCCCCAGCATTTT	CASIKGANGNQPQHF
many	NA	TRBV20-1	TRBJ1-1	TGCAGTGCTAGCAAAATGCTAGGCAGGGAAGAAGCTTTCTTT	CSASKMLGREEAFF
many	NA	TRBV12-3/TRBV12-4	TRBJ2-7	TGTGCCAGCAGTTTAGGAAGGGGAAGCGAGCAGTACTTC	CASSLGRGSEQYF
medium-sized	NA	TRBV6-1	TRBJ2-7	TGTGCCAGCAGTGACGTCCGCTACGAGCAGTACTTC	CASSDVRYEQYF
many	NA	TRBV7-2	TRBJ2-2	TGTGCCAGCAGCTTAGGAGGTGACACCGGGGAGCTGTTTTTT	CASSLGGDTGELFF
many	NA	TRBV4-3	TRBJ1-2	TGCGCCAGCAGCCAAGATCTAGGGCAACCCTATGGCTACACCTTC	CASSQDLGQPYGYTF
many	NA	TRBV3-1	TRBJ2-1	TGTGCCAGCAGCCACGCTTTGGCGGCTGGAGGGGATGAGCAGTTCTTC	CASSHALAAGGDEQFF
many	NA	TRBV3-1	TRBJ1-2	TGTGCCAGCAGCCAAGGCATGGTAGCTGGCTACACCTTC	CASSQGMVAGYTF
many	NA	TRBV4-3	TRBJ2-3	TGCGCCAGCAGCCAAGATCATGAGGGCACAGATACGCAGTATTTT	CASSQDHEGTDTQYF
many	TRBD1	TRBV19	TRBJ2-7	TGTGCCAGTTCCACCCCCTCGGGTCGCCAAGGTGCGCCGACAGGGCCCTCCTACGAGCAGTACTTC	CASSTPSGRQGAPTGPSYEQYF
many	TRBD1	TRBV28	TRBJ1-4	TGTGCCAGCAGTTCCTCGGGACAGGGTAATGAAAAACTGTTTTTT	CASSSSGQGNEKLFF
many	TRBD2	TRBV20-1	TRBJ2-1	TGCAGTGCGGGGGGACTAGCGGACAATGAGCAGTTCTTC	CSAGGLADNEQFF
few	TRBD1	TRBV6-5	TRBJ1-6	TGTGCCAGCAGCTTTGGACAGGGAAATTCACCCCTCCACTTT	CASSFGQGNSPLHF
NA	NA	TRBV7-9	TRBJ1-5	TGTGCCAGCAGCCCAGCTGGACAAGGTAATCGGCCCCAGCATTTT	CASSPAGQGNRPQHF
many	TRBD2	TRBV5-1	TRBJ2-2	TGCGCCAGCAGCCCTGGGGCTAGCGGGAGCGCCGGGGAGCTGTTTTTT	CASSPGASGSAGELFF
few	NA	TRBV27	TRBJ2-2	TGTGCCAGTAGTCGACTATCAGACACCGGGGAGCTGTTTTTT	CASSRLSDTGELFF
NA	NA	TRBV20-1	TRBJ2-3	TGCAGTGCCCAAGGGGGAAGCGCTAGCACAGATACGCAGTATTTT	CSAQGGSASTDTQYF
NA	NA	TRBV9	TRBJ1-3	TGTGCCAGCAGCGTTGCCTCTGGAAACACCATATATTTT	CASSVASGNTIYF
many	TRBD2	TRBV27	TRBJ2-7	TGTGCCAGCGTTGAGAGACTAGCGGGAGTTCACGAGCAGTACTTC	CASVERLAGVHEQYF
NA	NA	TRBV7-2	TRBJ2-4	TGTGCCAGCAGCTTAGGGATCGGCATTCAGTACTTC	CASSLGIGIQYF
NA	NA	TRBV20-1	TRBJ2-5	TGCAGTGCTAGGACGAGGACCCTCTGGGAGACCCAGTACTTC	CSARTRTLWETQYF
NA	TRBD2	TRBV29-1	TRBJ2-1	TGCAGCGTTGAAGATCACAGCGGGAGTTACAATGAGCAGTTCTTC	CSVEDHSGSYNEQFF
few	NA	TRBV28	TRBJ2-7	TGTGCCAGCAGTCCGGGACCTTTCTACGAGCAGTACTTC	CASSPGPFYEQYF
many	TRBD1	TRBV30	TRBJ1-1	TGTGCCTGGATGGGACAGCCTGACACTGAAGCTTTCTTT	CAWMGQPDTEAFF
many	TRBD2	TRBV9	TRBJ2-3	TGTGCCAGCAGCGCCCTCCAGGGACTAGGGATGACAGATACGCAGTATTTT	CASSALQGLGMTDTQYF
many	NA	TRBV20-1	TRBJ2-1	TGCAGTGCTAGAGTACTTGGGGGGAGCTCCTACAATGAGCAGTTCTTC	CSARVLGGSSYNEQFF
many	TRBD1	TRBV19	TRBJ1-2	TGTGCCAGTAGTAGCCCACAGGGGTTGGATGGCTACACCTTC	CASSSPQGLDGYTF
many	NA	TRBV7-3	TRBJ2-7	TGTGCCAGCAGCCTGCCCCACAGGGTGTGGAGGTACGAGCAGTACTTC	CASSLPHRVWRYEQYF
few	NA	TRBV4-2	TRBJ1-4	TGTGCCAGCAGCCAAGAATTGGGGGGGAGCCGTAATGAAAAACTGTTTTTT	CASSQELGGSRNEKLFF
medium-sized	NA	TRBV20-1	TRBJ1-5	TGCAGTTCGTTGTTGGGGGTCAATCAGCCCCAGCATTTT	CSSLLGVNQPQHF
many	TRBD1	TRBV19	TRBJ1-2	TGTGCCAGTAGTAGGTGGGGACAGGGAGAACGAGGAGGCTACACCTTC	CASSRWGQGERGGYTF
many	NA	TRBV7-6	TRBJ2-5	TGTGCCAGCAGTCCCGGGGATTACGGAGAGACCCAGTACTTC	CASSPGDYGETQYF
many	NA	TRBV2	TRBJ1-2	TGTGCCAGCAGTGGGCGGACAGATTACTATGGCTACACCTTC	CASSGRTDYYGYTF
many	TRBD2	TRBV6-5	TRBJ2-3	TGTGCCAGCAGTTTTCTAGCGGGAGGGGTACCAGATACGCAGTATTTT	CASSFLAGGVPDTQYF
NA	NA	TRBV21-1	TRBJ2-1	TGTGCCAGCAGCTTAAGTCGGGCGGAGTTCCCCCCCAATCATGAGCAGTTCTTC	CASSLSRAEFPPNHEQFF
many	NA	TRBV19	TRBJ2-7	TGTGCCAGTAAGGGGCAGGGTCCATCCTACGAGCAGTACTTC	CASKGQGPSYEQYF